These T cell receptor beta chains were read from a single sample in a study of early T cells in non-severe SARS-CoV-2 infection. TCRdb reanalysed the 5' RACE reads using MiXCR and keeps one entry per CDR3 protein. The profile covers 90,000 to 100,000 distinct CDR3 sequences, with 13% appearing a single time and 2% to 2.5% taken by the ten largest. The sample comprised whole blood. The receptors shown here come from an adult who was a healthcare worker with PCR-confirmed SARS-CoV-2 infection or an uninfected control (not recorded which). Both conserved end residues are part of each CDR3. The D gene is left open where the match is weak. Expanded clones get a size class; other rows say once, few or many, or leave the size out.

size | D | J | V | CDR3 | DNA
NA | TRBD2 | TRBJ2-3 | TRBV29-1 | CSVTAGGGRDTQYF | TGCAGCGTTACCGCGGGAGGGGGAAGGGATACGCAGTATTTT
NA | NA | TRBJ2-3 | TRBV5-1 | CASSLGGLPDTQYF | TGCGCCAGCAGCTTGGGGGGGCTTCCAGATACGCAGTATTTT
NA | TRBD1 | TRBJ2-7 | TRBV28 | CASRDRGPSTLYEQYF | TGTGCCAGCCGGGACAGGGGTCCCTCTACTCTCTACGAGCAGTACTTC
NA | TRBD1 | TRBJ1-6 | TRBV6-2/TRBV6-3 | CASSQIPTGRKSPLHF | TGTGCCAGCAGTCAGATTCCGACAGGGAGGAAATCACCCCTCCACTTT
many | NA | TRBJ1-4 | TRBV6-6 | CASSYLLGAEKLFF | TGTGCCAGCAGTTACTTATTAGGTGCGGAAAAACTGTTTTTT
few | NA | TRBJ2-5 | TRBV6-2/TRBV6-3 | CASSWGQETQYF | TGTGCCAGCAGTTGGGGGCAAGAGACCCAGTACTTC
many | NA | TRBJ1-1 | TRBV27 | CASSFWGRETEAFF | TGTGCCAGCAGTTTTTGGGGGCGGGAGACTGAAGCTTTCTTT
few | NA | TRBJ2-6 | TRBV18 | CASSPPGAAFSGANVLTF | TGTGCCAGCTCACCTCCAGGGGCAGCCTTCTCTGGGGCCAACGTCCTGACTTTC
few | NA | TRBJ1-5 | TRBV27 | CASSLRGPGQPQHF | TGTGCCAGCAGTTTACGGGGGCCAGGACAGCCCCAGCATTTT
many | NA | TRBJ2-3 | TRBV29-1 | CSVDWQGSPSTDTQYF | TGCAGCGTTGACTGGCAGGGGTCACCTAGCACAGATACGCAGTATTTT
many | NA | TRBJ2-7 | TRBV27 | CASSLTGTSYEQYF | TGTGCCAGCAGTTTGACAGGGACTTCCTACGAGCAGTACTTC
many | TRBD1 | TRBJ1-5 | TRBV19 | CASSDRGTLSNQPQHF | TGTGCCAGTAGTGACAGGGGGACCTTGAGCAATCAGCCCCAGCATTTT
many | NA | TRBJ1-1 | TRBV6-6 | CASSYSPFTEAFF | TGTGCCAGCAGTTACTCCCCATTCACTGAAGCTTTCTTT
few | TRBD2 | TRBJ2-1 | TRBV20-1 | CSARAWVAGNEQFF | TGCAGTGCTAGAGCGTGGGTAGCGGGGAATGAGCAGTTCTTC
many | NA | TRBJ2-3 | TRBV20-1 | CSAVGLSSTDTQYF | TGCAGTGCTGTGGGTCTTTCTAGCACAGATACGCAGTATTTT
many | NA | TRBJ2-2 | TRBV9 | CASSVGTGELFF | TGTGCCAGCAGCGTAGGGACCGGGGAGCTGTTTTTT
many | NA | TRBJ1-4 | TRBV5-1 | CASSLVGQQNEKLFF | TGCGCCAGCAGCTTGGTTGGACAGCAGAATGAAAAACTGTTTTTT
many | NA | TRBJ2-7 | TRBV4-1 | CASSQEGGSIYEQYF | TGCGCCAGCAGCCAAGAGGGGGGCAGTATCTACGAGCAGTACTTC
few | TRBD1 | TRBJ1-1 | TRBV7-2 | CASRKQGSLGTEAFF | TGTGCCAGCAGAAAACAGGGGAGTCTGGGCACTGAAGCTTTCTTT
NA | NA | TRBJ2-1 | TRBV7-9 | CASSLEAIHEQFF | TGTGCCAGCAGCTTAGAAGCGATCCATGAGCAGTTCTTC
many | NA | TRBJ2-5 | TRBV7-7 | CASSLDNRVETQYF | TGTGCTAGCAGCTTAGATAACAGGGTGGAGACCCAGTACTTC
few | NA | TRBJ1-5 | TRBV6-2/TRBV6-3 | CASSYSPGLAQPQHF | TGTGCCAGCAGTTACTCCCCGGGTCTCGCGCAGCCCCAGCATTTT
many | NA | TRBJ1-1 | TRBV12-3/TRBV12-4 | CASRPTRGRAEAFF | TGTGCCAGCAGGCCCACACGGGGGCGGGCTGAAGCTTTCTTT
many | TRBD2 | TRBJ2-1 | TRBV28 | CASSPWTSGGSEQFF | TGTGCCAGCAGTCCCTGGACTAGCGGGGGTAGTGAGCAGTTCTTC
many | NA | TRBJ1-3 | TRBV2 | CASVAEASGNTIYF | TGTGCCAGCGTGGCCGAGGCCTCTGGAAACACCATATATTTT
few | NA | TRBJ1-2 | TRBV29-1 | CSVGRDTANYGYTF | TGCAGCGTTGGGAGGGACACAGCTAACTATGGCTACACCTTC
NA | NA | TRBJ2-3 | TRBV7-3 | CASSFAGGGTDTQYF | TGTGCCAGCAGCTTCGCAGGGGGGGGCACAGATACGCAGTATTTT
NA | NA | TRBJ1-2 | TRBV4-1 | CASSLTVVQVNYGYTF | TGCGCCAGCAGCCTGACCGTGGTTCAGGTAAACTATGGCTACACCTTC
NA | TRBD2 | TRBJ2-2 | TRBV5-1 | CASSFGGAVTGELFF | TGCGCCAGCAGCTTCGGGGGGGCGGTCACCGGGGAGCTGTTTTTT
NA | NA | TRBJ2-5 | TRBV29-1 | CSVSDTQETQYF | TGCAGCGTTTCGGACACACAAGAGACCCAGTACTTC
few | NA | TRBJ2-3 | TRBV20-1 | CSASDRTSTDTQYF | TGCAGTGCTAGTGACCGTACTAGCACAGATACGCAGTATTTT
NA | NA | TRBJ2-1 | TRBV29-1 | CSVEGDEQFF | TGCAGCGTTGAAGGTGATGAGCAGTTCTTC
many | NA | TRBJ2-2 | TRBV3-2 | CASSQESGKTGLVNTGELFF | TGTGCCAGCAGCCAAGAGTCCGGAAAGACAGGGTTGGTGAACACCGGGGAGCTGTTTTTT
NA | NA | TRBJ1-1 | TRBV12-3/TRBV12-4 | CASSWGGDTEAFF | TGTGCCAGCAGTTGGGGCGGGGACACTGAAGCTTTCTTT
many | NA | TRBJ2-5 | TRBV21-1 | CASSKARAGAYQETQYF | TGTGCCAGCAGCAAAGCTCGGGCGGGGGCATACCAAGAGACCCAGTACTTC
many | NA | TRBJ2-2 | TRBV12-3/TRBV12-4 | CASSLQGEELFF | TGTGCCAGTTCGCTACAGGGCGAGGAGCTGTTTTTT
many | NA | TRBJ2-3 | TRBV7-6 | CASSLARQPEDTQYF | TGTGCCAGCAGCTTAGCGCGGCAACCGGAGGATACGCAGTATTTT
NA | NA | TRBJ1-3 | TRBV5-1 | CASSTAGSGNTIYF | TGCGCCAGCAGCACGGCCGGCTCTGGAAACACCATATATTTT
many | TRBD1 | TRBJ2-6 | TRBV11-2 | CASSLRPQGQGTSGANVLTF | TGTGCCAGCAGCTTACGCCCCCAGGGACAGGGGACCTCTGGGGCCAACGTCCTGACTTTC
NA | NA | TRBJ2-1 | TRBV29-1 | CSVEEGVGVGQFF | TGCAGCGTTGAGGAGGGAGTAGGAGTGGGGCAGTTCTTC
few | TRBD1 | TRBJ2-7 | TRBV20-1 | CSAGQATYEQYF | TGCAGTGCTGGACAGGCGACCTACGAGCAGTACTTC
few | NA | TRBJ1-5 | TRBV12-3/TRBV12-4 | CASTQGSQPQHF | TGTGCCAGCACCCAGGGGAGTCAGCCCCAGCATTTT
many | NA | TRBJ2-3 | TRBV6-4 | CASSDQNTDTQYF | TGTGCCAGCAGTGACCAGAACACAGATACGCAGTATTTT
many | NA | TRBJ2-3 | TRBV2 | CASSEARPDSGGSDTQYF | TGTGCCAGCAGTGAAGCGCGGCCGGACAGCGGAGGATCAGATACGCAGTATTTT
few | NA | TRBJ1-1 | TRBV5-5 | CASSLIANRNTEAFF | TGTGCCAGCAGCTTGATAGCGAACAGGAACACTGAAGCTTTCTTT
many | NA | TRBJ2-7 | TRBV5-4 | CASSFRSEQYF | TGTGCCAGCAGCTTTAGGAGCGAGCAGTACTTC
many | NA | TRBJ2-1 | TRBV24-1 | CATSDTLGAYNEQFF | TGTGCCACCAGTGACACCCTCGGCGCCTACAATGAGCAGTTCTTC
many | NA | TRBJ1-4 | TRBV2 | CASSTSRATNEKLFF | TGTGCCAGCAGTACCTCCAGGGCAACTAATGAAAAACTGTTTTTT
many | NA | TRBJ2-1 | TRBV12-3/TRBV12-4 | CASSLLGHNEQFF | TGTGCCAGCAGTTTACTGGGACACAATGAGCAGTTCTTC
NA | NA | TRBJ2-7 | TRBV20-1 | CSASVLGAYEQYF | TGCAGTGCTAGTGTTCTAGGGGCCTACGAGCAGTACTTC
many | TRBD1 | TRBJ2-7 | TRBV7-6 | CASSFPTTGAPTYEQYF | TGTGCCAGCAGCTTCCCGACCACAGGGGCCCCCACCTACGAGCAGTACTTC